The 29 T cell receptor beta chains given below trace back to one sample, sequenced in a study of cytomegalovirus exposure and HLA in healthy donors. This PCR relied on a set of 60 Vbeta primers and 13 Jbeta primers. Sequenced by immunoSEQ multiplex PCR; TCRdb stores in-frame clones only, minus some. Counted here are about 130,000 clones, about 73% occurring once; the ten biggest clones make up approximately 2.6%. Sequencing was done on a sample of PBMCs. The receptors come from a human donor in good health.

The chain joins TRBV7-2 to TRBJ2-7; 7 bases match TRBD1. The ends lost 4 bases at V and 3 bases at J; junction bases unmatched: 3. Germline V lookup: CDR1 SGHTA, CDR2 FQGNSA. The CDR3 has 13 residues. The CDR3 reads CASSWGQLYEQYF. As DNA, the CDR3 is TGTGCCAGCAGCTGGGGACAGCTCTACGAGCAGTACTTC.

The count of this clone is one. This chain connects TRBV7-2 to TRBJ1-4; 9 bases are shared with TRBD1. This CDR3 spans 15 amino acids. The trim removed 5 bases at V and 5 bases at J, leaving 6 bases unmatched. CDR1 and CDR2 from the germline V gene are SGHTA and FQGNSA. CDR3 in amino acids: CASSVGDRVNEKLFF. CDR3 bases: TGTGCCAGCAGCGTAGGGGACAGGGTAAATGAAAAACTGTTTTTT.

The CDR3 loop is CASAPGVNSGNTIYF. The DNA for the CDR3 is TGTGCCAGTGCTCCCGGGGTGAACTCTGGAAACACCATATATTTT. The chain couples TRBV19 to TRBJ1-3; D ambiguous. CDR3 length equals 15 residues. Trimming shortened V by 8 bases and J by 0 bases, and 14 bases separated the two germline ends. CDR1 and CDR2 (germline): LNHDA, SQIVND (reference sequence).

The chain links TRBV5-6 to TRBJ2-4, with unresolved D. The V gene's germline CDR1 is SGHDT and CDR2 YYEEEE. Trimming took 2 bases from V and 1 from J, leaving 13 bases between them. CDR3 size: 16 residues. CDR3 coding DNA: TGTGCCAGCAGCTTACTGACCCTCGGGGCCAAAAACATTCAGTACTTC. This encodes CASSLLTLGAKNIQYF. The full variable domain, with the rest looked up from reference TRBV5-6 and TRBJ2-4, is DAGVTQSPTHLIKTRGQQVTLRCSPKSGHDTVSWYQQALGQGPQFIFQYYEEEERQRGNFPDRFSGHQFPNYSSELNVNALLLGDSALYLCASSLLTLGAKNIQYFGAGTRLSVL.

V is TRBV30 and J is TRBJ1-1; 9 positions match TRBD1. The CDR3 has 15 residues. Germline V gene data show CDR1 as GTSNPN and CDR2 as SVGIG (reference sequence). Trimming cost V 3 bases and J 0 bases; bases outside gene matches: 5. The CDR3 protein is CAWRWDRDMNTEAFF. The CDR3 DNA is TGTGCCTGGAGATGGGACAGGGACATGAACACTGAAGCTTTCTTT.

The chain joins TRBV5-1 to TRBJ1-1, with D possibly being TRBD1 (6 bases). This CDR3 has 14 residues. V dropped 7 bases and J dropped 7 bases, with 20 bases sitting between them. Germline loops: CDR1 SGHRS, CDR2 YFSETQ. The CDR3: CASSQGAPQSEAFF. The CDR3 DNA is TGCGCCAGCTCACAGGGTGCCCCACAGAGTGAAGCTTTCTTT.

The CDR3 DNA sequence: TGCGCCAGCAGCCCAGTGGACAGGGGGCCCTCTGGGGCCAACGTCCTGACTTTC. It is translated as CASSPVDRGPSGANVLTF. The gene calls are TRBV4-1 and TRBJ2-6, with 11 bases lining up with TRBD1. CDR1 MGHRA and CDR2 YSYEKL come from the germline V gene. The CDR3 extends over 18 amino acids. The ends lost 4 bases at V and 0 bases at J; junction bases unmatched: 5.

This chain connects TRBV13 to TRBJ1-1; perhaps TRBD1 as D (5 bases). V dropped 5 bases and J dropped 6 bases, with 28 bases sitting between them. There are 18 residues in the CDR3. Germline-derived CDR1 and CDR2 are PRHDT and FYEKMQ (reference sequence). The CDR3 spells CASSRRGGGTGLIAEAFF. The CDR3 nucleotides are TGTGCCAGCAGCCGGAGGGGCGGGGGTACGGGGCTTATAGCTGAAGCTTTCTTT. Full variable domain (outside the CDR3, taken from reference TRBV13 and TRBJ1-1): AAGVIQSPRHLIKEKRETATLKCYPIPRHDTVYWYQQGPGQDPQFLISFYEKMQSDKGSIPDRFSAQQFSDYHSELNMSSLELGDSALYFCASSRRGGGTGLIAEAFFGQGTRLTVV.

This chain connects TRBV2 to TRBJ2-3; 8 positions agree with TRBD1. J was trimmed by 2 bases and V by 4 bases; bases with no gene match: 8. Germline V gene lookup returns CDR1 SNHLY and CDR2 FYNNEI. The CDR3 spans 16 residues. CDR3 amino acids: CASSGMGQGATDTQYF. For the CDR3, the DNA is TGTGCCAGCAGTGGGATGGGGCAGGGGGCCACAGATACGCAGTATTTT.

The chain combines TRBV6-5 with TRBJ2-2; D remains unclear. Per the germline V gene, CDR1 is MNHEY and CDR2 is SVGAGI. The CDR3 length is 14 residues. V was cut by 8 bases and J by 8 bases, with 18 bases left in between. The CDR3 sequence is CASARKSAGGELFF. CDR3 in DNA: TGTGCCAGCGCAAGGAAGAGCGCTGGGGGGGAGCTGTTTTTT.

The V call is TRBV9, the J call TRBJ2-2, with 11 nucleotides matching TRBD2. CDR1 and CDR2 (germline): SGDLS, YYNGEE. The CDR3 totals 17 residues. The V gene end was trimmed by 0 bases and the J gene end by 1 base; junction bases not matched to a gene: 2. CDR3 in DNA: TGTGCCAGCAGCGTAGTTAGCGGGAGGGTGAACACCGGGGAGCTGTTTTTT. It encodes CASSVVSGRVNTGELFF.

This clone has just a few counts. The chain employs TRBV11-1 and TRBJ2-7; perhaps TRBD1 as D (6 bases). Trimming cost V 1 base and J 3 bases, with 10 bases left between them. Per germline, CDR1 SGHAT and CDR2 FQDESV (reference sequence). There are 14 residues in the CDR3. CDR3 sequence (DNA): TGTGCCAGCAGCTTAGGGGACAACTACTACGAGCAGTACTTC. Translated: CASSLGDNYYEQYF. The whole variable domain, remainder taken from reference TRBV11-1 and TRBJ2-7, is EAEVAQSPRYKITEKSQAVAFWCDPISGHATLYWYRQILGQGPELLVQFQDESVVDDSQLPKDRFSAERLKGVDSTLKIQPAELGDSAMYLCASSLGDNYYEQYFGPGTRLTVT.

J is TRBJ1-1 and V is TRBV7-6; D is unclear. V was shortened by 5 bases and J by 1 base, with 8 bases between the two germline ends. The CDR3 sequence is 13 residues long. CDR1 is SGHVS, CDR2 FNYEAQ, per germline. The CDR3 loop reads CASSERRNTEAFF. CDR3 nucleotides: TGTGCCAGCAGCGAGCGCAGGAACACTGAAGCTTTCTTT.

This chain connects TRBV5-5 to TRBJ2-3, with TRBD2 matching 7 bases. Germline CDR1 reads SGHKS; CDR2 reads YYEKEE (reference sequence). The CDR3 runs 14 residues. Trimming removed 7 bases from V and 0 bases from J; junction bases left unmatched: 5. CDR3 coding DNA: TGTGCCAGCGCGACAGCGGGGAGCACAGATACGCAGTATTTT. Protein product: CASATAGSTDTQYF.

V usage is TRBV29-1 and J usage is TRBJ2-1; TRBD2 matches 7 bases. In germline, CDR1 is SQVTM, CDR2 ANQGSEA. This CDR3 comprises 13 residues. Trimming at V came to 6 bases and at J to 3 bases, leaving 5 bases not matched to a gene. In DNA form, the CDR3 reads TGCAGCGTCCTAGCGGAGCACTACAATGAGCAGTTCTTC. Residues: CSVLAEHYNEQFF.

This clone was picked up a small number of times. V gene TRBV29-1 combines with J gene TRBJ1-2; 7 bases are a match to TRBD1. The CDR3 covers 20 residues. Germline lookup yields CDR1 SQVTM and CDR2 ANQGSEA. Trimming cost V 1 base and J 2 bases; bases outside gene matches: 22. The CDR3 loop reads CSVEVPPTGVNHPNNYGYTF. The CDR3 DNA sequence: TGCAGCGTTGAAGTCCCACCTACAGGGGTCAACCACCCTAACAACTATGGCTACACCTTC.

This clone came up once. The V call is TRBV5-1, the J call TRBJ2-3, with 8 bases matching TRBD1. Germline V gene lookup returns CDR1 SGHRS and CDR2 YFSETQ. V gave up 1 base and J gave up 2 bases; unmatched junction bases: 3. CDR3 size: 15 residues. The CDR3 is CASSLTGGFTDTQYF. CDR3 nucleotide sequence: TGCGCCAGCAGCTTGACAGGGGGGTTCACAGATACGCAGTATTTT.

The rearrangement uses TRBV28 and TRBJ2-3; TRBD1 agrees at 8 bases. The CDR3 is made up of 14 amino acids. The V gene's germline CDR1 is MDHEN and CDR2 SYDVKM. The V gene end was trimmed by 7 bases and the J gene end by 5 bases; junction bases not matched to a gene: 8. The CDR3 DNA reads TGTGCCAGCACCCTGACAGGGGCTAGAGATACGCAGTATTTT. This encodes CASTLTGARDTQYF.

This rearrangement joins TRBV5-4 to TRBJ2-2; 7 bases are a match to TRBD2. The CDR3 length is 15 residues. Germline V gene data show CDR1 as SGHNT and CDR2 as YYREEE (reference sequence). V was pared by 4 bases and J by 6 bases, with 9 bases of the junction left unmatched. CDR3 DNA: TGTGCCAGCAGCGCGGTGGGACTACCGTCCGGGGAGCTGTTTTTT. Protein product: CASSAVGLPSGELFF.

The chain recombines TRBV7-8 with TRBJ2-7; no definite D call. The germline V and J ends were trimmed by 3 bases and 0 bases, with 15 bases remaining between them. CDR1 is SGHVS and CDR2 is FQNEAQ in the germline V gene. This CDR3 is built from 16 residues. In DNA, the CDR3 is TGTGCCAGCAGCTTGACAACCCTGCCTACCTCCTACGAGCAGTACTTC. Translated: CASSLTTLPTSYEQYF.

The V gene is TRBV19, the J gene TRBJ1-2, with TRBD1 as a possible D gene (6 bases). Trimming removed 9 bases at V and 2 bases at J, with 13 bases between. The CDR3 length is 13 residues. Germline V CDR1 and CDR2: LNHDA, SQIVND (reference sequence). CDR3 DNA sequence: TGTGCCAGCAGGACAGCACCCAACTATGGCTACACCTTC. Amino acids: CASRTAPNYGYTF.

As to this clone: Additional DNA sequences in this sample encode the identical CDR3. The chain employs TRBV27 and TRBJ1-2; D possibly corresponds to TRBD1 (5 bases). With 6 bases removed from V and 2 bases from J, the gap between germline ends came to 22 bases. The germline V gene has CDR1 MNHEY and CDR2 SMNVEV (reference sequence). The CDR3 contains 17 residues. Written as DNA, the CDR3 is TGTGCCAGCAGCCCTGGGACGGTGTTTCGGGGGAACTATGGCTACACCTTC. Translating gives CASSPGTVFRGNYGYTF.

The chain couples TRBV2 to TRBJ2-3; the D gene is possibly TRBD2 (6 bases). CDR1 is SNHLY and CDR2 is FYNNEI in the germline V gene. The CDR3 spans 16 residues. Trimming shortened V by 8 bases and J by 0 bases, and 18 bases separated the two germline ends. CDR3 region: CASGLKGSGSTDTQYF. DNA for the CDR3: TGTGCCAGCGGGTTGAAAGGTAGCGGTAGCACAGATACGCAGTATTTT.

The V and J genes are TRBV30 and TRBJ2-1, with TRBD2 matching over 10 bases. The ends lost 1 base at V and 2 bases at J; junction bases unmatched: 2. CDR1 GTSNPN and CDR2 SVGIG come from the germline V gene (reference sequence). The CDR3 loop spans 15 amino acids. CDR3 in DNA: TGTGCCTGGAGTGCTAGCGGGAGTACCTACAATGAGCAGTTCTTC. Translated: CAWSASGSTYNEQFF.

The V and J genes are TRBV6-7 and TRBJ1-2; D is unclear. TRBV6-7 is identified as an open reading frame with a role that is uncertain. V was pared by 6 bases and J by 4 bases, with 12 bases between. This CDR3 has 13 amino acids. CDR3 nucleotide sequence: TGTGCCAGCAGCGTAATCCTTGTCTATGGCTACACCTTC. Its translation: CASSVILVYGYTF.

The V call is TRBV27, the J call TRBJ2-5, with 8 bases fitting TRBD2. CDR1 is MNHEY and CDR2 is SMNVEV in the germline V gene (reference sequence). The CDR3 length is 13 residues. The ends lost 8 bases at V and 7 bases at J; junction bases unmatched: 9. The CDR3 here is CASGPGTRGTQYF. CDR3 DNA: TGTGCCAGCGGCCCTGGGACTAGGGGGACCCAGTACTTC.

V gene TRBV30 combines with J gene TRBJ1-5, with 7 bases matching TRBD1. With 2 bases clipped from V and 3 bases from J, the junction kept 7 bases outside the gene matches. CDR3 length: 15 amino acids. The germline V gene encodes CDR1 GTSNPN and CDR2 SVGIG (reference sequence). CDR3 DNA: TGTGCCTGGAGTATCGGACAGGTTCCCAATCAGCCCCAGCATTTT. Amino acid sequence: CAWSIGQVPNQPQHF.

CDR3 sequence: CASSKPGTSGGGEQYF. The CDR3 DNA reads TGTGCCAGCAGCAAACCCGGGACTAGCGGGGGTGGCGAGCAGTACTTC. The rearrangement links TRBV11-2 to TRBJ2-7; 14 bases fit TRBD2. Germline CDR1 and CDR2: SGHAT and FQNNGV. The CDR3 runs to 16 residues. Trimming removed 5 bases from V and 6 bases from J; junction bases left unmatched: 9. Filled out from reference TRBV11-2 and TRBJ2-7, the complete variable domain reads EAGVAQSPRYKIIEKRQSVAFWCNPISGHATLYWYQQILGQGPKLLIQFQNNGVVDDSQLPKDRFSAERLKGVDSTLKIQPAKLEDSAVYLCASSKPGTSGGGEQYFGPGTRLTVT.

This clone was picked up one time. The CDR3 region is CASSLRGEQYF. DNA of the CDR3: TGTGCCAGCAGCTTAAGGGGCGAGCAGTACTTC. The chain has TRBV5-6 and TRBJ2-7; a possible D gene is TRBD1 (5 bases). Trimming removed 2 bases from V and 6 bases from J, with 6 bases in between. Germline CDR1 and CDR2: SGHDT and YYEEEE. The CDR3 totals 11 residues.